This passage covers 12 T cell receptor beta chains from one sample sequenced in a study of CD8+ T cells in alopecia areata. Treatment in this sample: oral pan-JAK inhibitor, 5-10 mg twice daily. Sequencing used cDNA as its template, made by extracting RNA and reverse transcribing it. Only in-frame clones appear in the TCRdb table, and some are missing; sequencing was by immunoSEQ multiplex PCR. The table lists about 110,000 clones, approximately 51% of them singletons, with about 3.7% in the top ten. The sample here was CD4+ T cells sorted from blood, taken at week 24, from a patient treated with tofacitinib. The receptors derive from a human donor with alopecia areata.

This chain connects TRBV29-1 to TRBJ2-5; D perhaps matches TRBD1 (6 bases). CDR1 SQVTM and CDR2 ANQGSEA come from the germline V gene. V lost 5 bases, J lost 4 bases, and 14 bases lay in between. The CDR3 totals 13 residues. CDR3 loop: CSVWTDSPETQYF. Here the CDR3 DNA reads TGCAGCGTTTGGACAGATTCACCAGAGACCCAGTACTTC.

This rearrangement joins TRBV4-1 to TRBJ2-1, with 12 bases identical to TRBD2. The CDR3 runs to 15 residues. From germline, CDR1 is MGHRA and CDR2 YSYEKL. J gave up 6 bases and V 4 bases, and 4 bases lay outside the gene matches. CDR3 in amino acids: CASSPSGGAFNEQFF. CDR3 bases: TGCGCCAGCAGCCCTAGCGGGGGGGCCTTCAATGAGCAGTTCTTC.

The chain couples TRBV10-3 to TRBJ2-2; 7 nucleotides align to TRBD1. Unmatched junction bases numbered 9, after V lost 4 bases and J lost 4 bases. Germline lookup yields CDR1 ENHRY and CDR2 SYGVKD. There are 16 residues in the CDR3. The CDR3 DNA follows: TGTGCCATCAGTGCGTTAGGGGGCGCGACCACCGGGGAGCTGTTTTTT. As protein: CAISALGGATTGELFF.

This clone was counted a few times. The chain links TRBV29-1 to TRBJ1-2; tentatively, D is TRBD1 (6 bases). The germline CDR1 and CDR2 sequences are SQVTM and ANQGSEA. The length of the CDR3 is 14 residues. V was cut by 7 bases and J by 8 bases, with 23 bases left in between. The CDR3 reads CSAHKGFGGYGYTF. CDR3 in DNA: TGCAGCGCCCACAAGGGGTTCGGGGGCTACGGCTACACCTTC.

This chain connects TRBV7-2 to TRBJ2-3; tentative D call: TRBD2 (6 bases). Germline lookup yields CDR1 SGHTA and CDR2 FQGNSA. CDR3 size: 15 residues. Trimming left V 5 bases short and J 0 bases short, with 12 bases between. The CDR3 here is CASSGMGLSTDTQYF. Here the CDR3 DNA reads TGTGCCAGCAGCGGCATGGGACTCAGCACAGATACGCAGTATTTT.

The rearrangement joins TRBV29-1 to TRBJ1-1; D not certain. The CDR3 length is 14 residues. From germline, CDR1 is SQVTM and CDR2 ANQGSEA. The germline V and J ends were trimmed by 6 bases and 0 bases, with 14 bases remaining between them. The CDR3 DNA reads TGCAGCGTCCGCGACGGATTTATGAACACTGAAGCTTTCTTT. Translation: CSVRDGFMNTEAFF.

This clone was picked up a small number of times. The CDR3 reads CAWSPGDRVWGEAFF. CDR3 in DNA: TGTGCCTGGAGTCCCGGGGACAGGGTTTGGGGTGAAGCTTTCTTT. The chain uses TRBV30 and TRBJ1-1; 9 nucleotides match TRBD1. Germline CDR1 and CDR2: GTSNPN and SVGIG (reference sequence). J lost 7 bases, V lost 2 bases, and 11 bases had no gene match. The CDR3 runs 15 residues.

A few counts support this clone. The rearrangement uses TRBV29-1 and TRBJ2-3, with D possibly being TRBD1 (6 bases). V shed 7 bases and J shed 5 bases, with 10 bases lying between them. Germline-derived CDR1 and CDR2 are SQVTM and ANQGSEA. The CDR3 is made up of 11 amino acids. In DNA, the CDR3 is TGCAGCGGGGGGCATAGAGATACGCAGTATTTT. Translating gives CSGGHRDTQYF.

This rearrangement joins TRBV10-3 to TRBJ1-1; D is perhaps TRBD1 (5 bases). The CDR3 spans 15 residues. Germline CDR1 reads ENHRY; CDR2 reads SYGVKD. V was trimmed by 0 bases and J by 0 bases, leaving 8 bases between them. The CDR3 protein is CAISESGVMNTEAFF. The CDR3 DNA reads TGTGCCATCAGTGAGTCGGGGGTCATGAACACTGAAGCTTTCTTT.

The chain recombines TRBV7-9 with TRBJ2-5; D is possibly TRBD1 or TRBD2 (5 bases each). The V end was cut by 2 bases, the J end by 4 bases, with 8 bases between. This CDR3 spans 13 amino acids. CDR1 and CDR2 (germline): SEHNR, FQNEAQ (reference sequence). DNA for the CDR3: TGTGCCAGCAGCTTACATGGGGGAGAGACCCAGTACTTC. Translating it yields CASSLHGGETQYF.

The table lists this clone with a count of one. The CDR3, as DNA: TGTGCCAGCAGGGCGCCAGGGGGCGGGGATGGCTACACCTTC. Protein sequence: CASRAPGGGDGYTF. The rearrangement links TRBV27 to TRBJ1-2, with TRBD1 identical over 8 bases. The CDR3 contains 14 residues. Looked up from germline, CDR1 is MNHEY and CDR2 is SMNVEV (reference sequence). Losses at the gene ends were 6 bases for V and 6 bases for J; bases not matched to a gene: 9.

This clone came up a few times. The V gene is TRBV9, the J gene TRBJ2-5, with D unresolved. This CDR3 spans 13 amino acids. Trimming left V 4 bases short and J 1 base short, with 8 bases between. Germline CDR1 and CDR2: SGDLS and YYNGEE. CDR3 sequence: CASSSGPQETQYF. The CDR3 nucleotides read TGTGCCAGCAGCTCCGGGCCCCAAGAGACCCAGTACTTC.